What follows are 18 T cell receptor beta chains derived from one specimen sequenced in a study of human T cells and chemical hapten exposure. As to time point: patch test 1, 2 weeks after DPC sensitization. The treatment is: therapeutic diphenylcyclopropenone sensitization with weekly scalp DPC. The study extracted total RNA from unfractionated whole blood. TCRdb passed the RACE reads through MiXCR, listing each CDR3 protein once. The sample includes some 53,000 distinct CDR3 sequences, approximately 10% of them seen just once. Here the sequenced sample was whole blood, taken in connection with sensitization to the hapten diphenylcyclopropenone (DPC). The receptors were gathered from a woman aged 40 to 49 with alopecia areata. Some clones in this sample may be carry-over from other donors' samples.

The CDR3 reads CASSLDRGLHEQYF. Here the CDR3 DNA reads TGTGCCAGCAGCCTGGACAGGGGTTTGCACGAGCAGTACTTC. The chain recombines TRBV12-3 or TRBV12-4 with TRBJ2-7, with 9 bases that match TRBD1. V gave up 6 bases and J gave up 5 bases; unmatched junction bases: 8. This CDR3 comprises 14 residues.

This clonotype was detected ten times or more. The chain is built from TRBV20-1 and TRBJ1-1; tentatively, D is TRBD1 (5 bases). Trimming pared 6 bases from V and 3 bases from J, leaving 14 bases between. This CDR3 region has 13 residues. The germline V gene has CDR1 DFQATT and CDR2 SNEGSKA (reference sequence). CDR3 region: CSAPLQGDTEAFF. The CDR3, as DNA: TGCAGTGCGCCCCTCCAGGGTGACACTGAAGCTTTCTTT.

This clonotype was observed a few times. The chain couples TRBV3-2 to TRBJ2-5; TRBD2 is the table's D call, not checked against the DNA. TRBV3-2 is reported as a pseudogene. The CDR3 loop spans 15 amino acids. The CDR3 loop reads CASSPRTSGGKTQYF. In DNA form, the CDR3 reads TGTGCCAGCAGCCCCCGGACTAGCGGGGGGAAGACCCAGTACTTC.

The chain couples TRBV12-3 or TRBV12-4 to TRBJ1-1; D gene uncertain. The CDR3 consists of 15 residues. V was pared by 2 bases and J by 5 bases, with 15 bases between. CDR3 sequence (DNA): TGTGCCAGCAGTTTATCGGCCCCTTTCGGGACTGAAGCTTTCTTT. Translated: CASSLSAPFGTEAFF.

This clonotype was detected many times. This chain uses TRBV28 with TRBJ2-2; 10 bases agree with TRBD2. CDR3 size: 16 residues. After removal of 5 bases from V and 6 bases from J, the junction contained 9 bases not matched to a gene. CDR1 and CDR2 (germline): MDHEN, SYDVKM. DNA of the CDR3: TGTGCCAGCAGTCCCGGAGGGCTAGCGGGAGCCGGGGAGCTGTTTTTT. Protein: CASSPGGLAGAGELFF.

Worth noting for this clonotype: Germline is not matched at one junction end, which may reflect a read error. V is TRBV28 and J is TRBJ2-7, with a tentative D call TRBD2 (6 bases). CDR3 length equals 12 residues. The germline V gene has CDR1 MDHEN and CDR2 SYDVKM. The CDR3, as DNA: TGCAAGTCCGGGACTCTACCTTACGAGCAGTACTTC. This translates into CKSGTLPYEQYF.

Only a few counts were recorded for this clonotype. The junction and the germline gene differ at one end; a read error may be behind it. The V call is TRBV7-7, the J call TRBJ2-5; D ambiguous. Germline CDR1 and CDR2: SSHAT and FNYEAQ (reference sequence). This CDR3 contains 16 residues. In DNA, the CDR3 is TGTGCTAGCAGCTCCCGCCTAACGCGAGCAGTCGAGACCCAGTACTTC. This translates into CASSSRLTRAVETQYF. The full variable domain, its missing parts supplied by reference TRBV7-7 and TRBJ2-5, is GAGVSQSPRYKVTKRGQDVTLRCDPISSHATLYWYQQALGQGPEFLTYFNYEAQPDKSGLPSDRFSAERPEGSISTLTIQRTEQRDSAMYRCASSSRLTRAVETQYFGPGTRLLVL.

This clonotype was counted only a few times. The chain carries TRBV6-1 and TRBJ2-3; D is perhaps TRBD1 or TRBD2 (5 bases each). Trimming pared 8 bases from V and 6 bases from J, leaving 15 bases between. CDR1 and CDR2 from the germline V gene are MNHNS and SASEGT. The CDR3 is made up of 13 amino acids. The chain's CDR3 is CASGPGLRDTQYF. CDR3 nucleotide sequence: TGTGCCAGCGGTCCGGGGCTCAGGGATACGCAGTATTTT.

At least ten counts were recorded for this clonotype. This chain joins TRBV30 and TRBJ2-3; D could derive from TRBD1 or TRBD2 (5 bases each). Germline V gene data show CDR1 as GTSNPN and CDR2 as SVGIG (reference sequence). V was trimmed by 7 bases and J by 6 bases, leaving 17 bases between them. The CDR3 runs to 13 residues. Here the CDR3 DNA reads TGTGCCTCCCGGGACCCTGGCAAGGATACGCAGTATTTT. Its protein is CASRDPGKDTQYF.

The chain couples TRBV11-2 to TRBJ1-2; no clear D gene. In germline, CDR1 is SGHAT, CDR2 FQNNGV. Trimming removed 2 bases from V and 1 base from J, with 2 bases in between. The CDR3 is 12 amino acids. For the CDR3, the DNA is TGTGCCAGCAGCTTACTTAACTATGGCTACACCTTC. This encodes CASSLLNYGYTF.

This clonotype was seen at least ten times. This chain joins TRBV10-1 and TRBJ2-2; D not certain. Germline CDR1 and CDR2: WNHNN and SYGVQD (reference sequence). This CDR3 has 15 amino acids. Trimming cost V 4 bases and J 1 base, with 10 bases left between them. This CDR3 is CASSGSRLNTGELFF. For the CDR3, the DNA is TGCGCCAGCAGTGGGTCCAGGTTGAACACCGGGGAGCTGTTTTTT.

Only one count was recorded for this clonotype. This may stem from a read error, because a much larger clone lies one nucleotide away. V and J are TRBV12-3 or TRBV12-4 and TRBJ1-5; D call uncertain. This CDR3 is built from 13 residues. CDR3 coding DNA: TGTGCCAGCACCTTCGGCACCAGTCAGCCCCAGCAATTT. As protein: CASTFGTSQPQQF.

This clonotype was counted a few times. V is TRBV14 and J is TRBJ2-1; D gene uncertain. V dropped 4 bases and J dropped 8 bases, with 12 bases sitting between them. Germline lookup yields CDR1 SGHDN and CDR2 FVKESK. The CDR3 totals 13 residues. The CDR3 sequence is CASSPVGSDEQFF. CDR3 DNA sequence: TGTGCCAGCAGCCCCGTAGGTTCGGATGAGCAGTTCTTC.

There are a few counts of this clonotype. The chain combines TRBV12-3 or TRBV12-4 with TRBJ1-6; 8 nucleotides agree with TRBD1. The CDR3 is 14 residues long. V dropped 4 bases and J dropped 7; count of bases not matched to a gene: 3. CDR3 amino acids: CASSWTGKNSPLHF. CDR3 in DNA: TGTGCCAGCAGTTGGACAGGGAAAAATTCACCCCTCCACTTT.

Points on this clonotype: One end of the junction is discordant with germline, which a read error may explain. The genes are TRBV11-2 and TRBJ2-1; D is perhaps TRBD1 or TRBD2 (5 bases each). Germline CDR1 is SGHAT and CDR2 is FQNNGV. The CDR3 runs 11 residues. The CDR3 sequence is CTSSPPGQQFF. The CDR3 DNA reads TGTACCAGCAGCCCTCCGGGACAGCAGTTCTTC.

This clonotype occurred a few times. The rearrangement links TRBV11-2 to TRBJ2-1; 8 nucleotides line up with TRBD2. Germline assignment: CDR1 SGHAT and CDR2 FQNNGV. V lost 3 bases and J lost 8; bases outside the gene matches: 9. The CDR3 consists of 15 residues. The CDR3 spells CASSLGLRSGDEQFF. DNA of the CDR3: TGTGCCAGCAGCTTGGGACTACGTAGCGGGGATGAGCAGTTCTTC. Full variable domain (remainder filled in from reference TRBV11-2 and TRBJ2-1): EAGVAQSPRYKIIEKRQSVAFWCNPISGHATLYWYQQILGQGPKLLIQFQNNGVVDDSQLPKDRFSAERLKGVDSTLKIQPAKLEDSAVYLCASSLGLRSGDEQFFGPGTRLTVL.

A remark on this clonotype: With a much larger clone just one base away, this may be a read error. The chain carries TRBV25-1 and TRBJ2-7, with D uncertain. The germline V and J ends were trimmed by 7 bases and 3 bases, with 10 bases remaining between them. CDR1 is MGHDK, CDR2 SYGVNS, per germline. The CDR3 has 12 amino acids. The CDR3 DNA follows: TGTGCCAGCAACGGGCGGATCTACGAGCAGTACTTC. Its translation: CASNGRIYEQYF.

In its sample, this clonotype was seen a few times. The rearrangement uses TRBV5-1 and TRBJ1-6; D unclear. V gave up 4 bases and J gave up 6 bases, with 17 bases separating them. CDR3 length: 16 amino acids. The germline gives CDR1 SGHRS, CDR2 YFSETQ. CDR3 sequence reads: CASSPMTIQSNSPLHF. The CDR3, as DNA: TGCGCCAGCAGCCCGATGACCATACAGAGTAATTCACCCCTCCACTTT.